The clone carrying this T cell receptor beta chain was seen more than once but under ten times. Its cognate antigen is unknown. The data originate from a study of blood T cells in healthy people across ages. The authors isolated at least 6 million PBMCs per sample. A second roughly 7 to 11 cycle PCR used barcoded and J-beta primers. A tag from a template-switch adaptor with 12 random nucleotides marked each cDNA molecule. TCRdb re-derived calls from the 5' RACE reads in MiXCR, one entry per CDR3 protein. Altogether around 780,000 distinct CDR3 sequences are present, roughly 25% being singletons, with the ten largest covering about 3%. Trimming cost V 7 bases and J 4 bases, with 11 bases left between them. Germline V gene sequence: CDR1 ENHRY, CDR2 SYGVKD. The CDR3 consists of 14 residues. Points from the study as a whole: Because donor CMV status was unknown, expanded clonotype changes were possibly confounded.

The same sample was also studied in work on T cells of mothers and their children.

Sequencing was done on a sample of blood. The V call is TRBV10-3, the J call TRBJ1-6; D uncertain. The source is a boy aged 5-17 years in good health. CDR3 loop: CAINNLGYNSPLHF. As DNA, the CDR3 is TGTGCCATCAACAACCTCGGGTATAATTCACCCCTCCACTTT.